A selection of T cell receptor beta chains follows, all from one sample in a study of blood T cell repertoires in COVID-19. The repertoire was sequenced with immunoSEQ multiplex PCR; TCRdb's copy has only in-frame clones and lacks some. The sample carries a few hundred thousand clones, around 84% recorded once. Sample: peripheral blood. The source of these receptors is a man aged 55-75 years with acute or convalescent COVID-19. The CDR3 runs from the conserved cysteine through the conserved F or W. The D gene is left open where the match is weak. For some rows the clone size is stated as once, few or many, or as a class when expanded; others skip it.

TGCGCCAGCAGCCCGGGGGGTGGTGGCTACACCTTC | CASSPGGGGYTF | few | TRBJ1-2 | TRBV5-1 | .
TGCAGCGTATACCGCCAGGGGAACACTGAAGCTTTCTTT | CSVYRQGNTEAFF | . | TRBJ1-1 | TRBV29-1 | .
TGTGCCAGCAGTTCAAGACAGGGGGTCACTGAAGCTTTCTTT | CASSSRQGVTEAFF | . | TRBJ1-1 | TRBV27 | TRBD1
TGTGCCAGCAGCCGCCGGGACTTACTTCCAGATACGCAGTATTTT | CASSRRDLLPDTQYF | . | TRBJ2-3 | TRBV27 | .
TGTGCCAGCAGCATGGGGGGAGGCGAGACCCAGTACTTC | CASSMGGGETQYF | . | TRBJ2-5 | TRBV12-3/TRBV12-4 | .
TGTGCCAGTAGTGACGGACAGGGTCGTGAGACCCAGTACTTC | CASSDGQGRETQYF | . | TRBJ2-5 | TRBV19 | TRBD1
TGCGCCAGCAGCCTGGGGTATGCGGGGGCGAACACCGGGGAGCTGTTTTTT | CASSLGYAGANTGELFF | . | TRBJ2-2 | TRBV5-1 | TRBD2
TGTGCCAGCAGTCGACTAGCGGGGGGAAGCAATGAGCAGTTCTTC | CASSRLAGGSNEQFF | . | TRBJ2-1 | TRBV28 | TRBD2
TGTGCCAGCAGTGAAGGGGTCAGGCAAACTAATGAAAAACTGTTTTTT | CASSEGVRQTNEKLFF | . | TRBJ1-4 | TRBV2 | .
TGTGCCAGCAGTGCCACGTTCCCCAGTGAGATTTACGGGGGGGGAACAGATACGCAGTATTTT | CASSATFPSEIYGGGTDTQYF | once | TRBJ2-3 | TRBV28 | TRBD2
TGTGCCAGCAGTTTTGGGGGGGGGCTCGTCACCGGGGAGCTGTTTTTT | CASSFGGGLVTGELFF | . | TRBJ2-2 | TRBV27 | .
TGTGCCAGTAGTGGTCGCCAGGTGATGCGGGGAAACATTCAGTACTTC | CASSGRQVMRGNIQYF | . | TRBJ2-4 | TRBV19 | .
TGTGCCAGCAGCTTAGCCCCAGGCAACTACAATGAGCAGTTCTTC | CASSLAPGNYNEQFF | . | TRBJ2-1 | TRBV7-2 | .
TGTGCCAGTAGTATCCCCGGGACCTACGAGCAGTACTTC | CASSIPGTYEQYF | . | TRBJ2-7 | TRBV19 | .
TGTTCATCCGGGGCCGCAGGGGGCACGGACTTT | CSSGAAGGTDF | . | TRBJ1-1 | TRBV19 | TRBD1
TGCGCCAGCACCCCCGAGGGCAGAGAGAACACTGAAGCTTTCTTT | CASTPEGRENTEAFF | . | TRBJ1-1 | TRBV5-1 | .
TGTGCCAGCAGCTTAAGGACTAGCGGGGTAACAGATACGCAGTATTTT | CASSLRTSGVTDTQYF | . | TRBJ2-3 | TRBV11-2 | TRBD2
TGTGCCAGTAGTACCCAGAGCGCTGGAAGCACAGATACGCAGTATTTT | CASSTQSAGSTDTQYF | . | TRBJ2-3 | TRBV19 | .
TGTGCCAGCAGCTTAGAAGGGACAGGGGGCACAGATACGCAGTATTTT | CASSLEGTGGTDTQYF | . | TRBJ2-3 | TRBV11-2 | TRBD1
TGCGCCAGCAGCTTGTCCGGGGATACGCAGTATTTT | CASSLSGDTQYF | . | TRBJ2-3 | TRBV5-1 | .
TGTGCCAGCAGCTTAGCGAAAGGGACTAGCGGGGGGGAAGAGACCCAGTACTTC | CASSLAKGTSGGEETQYF | . | TRBJ2-5 | TRBV7-2 | TRBD2
TGTGCCAGCAGTACAGGGGGCCGAGAAGCTTTCTTT | CASSTGGREAFF | . | TRBJ1-1 | TRBV2 | TRBD1
TGTGCCAGCACGGGGAGTGGTAATCAGCCCCAGCATTTT | CASTGSGNQPQHF | . | TRBJ1-5 | TRBV6-5 | .
TGTGCCAGCAGTGCAGCGTTGGCGCGATCGGCAGGGGCACCCTTTGGTCTGCCCCAGCATTTT | CASSAALARSAGAPFGLPQHF | . | TRBJ1-5 | TRBV28 | .
TGCGCCAGCAGCTTCGACAAGACCCAGTACTTC | CASSFDKTQYF | . | TRBJ2-5 | TRBV5-1 | .
TGCCGCACAGGGTCCCCCAATGAGCAGTTCTTC | CRTGSPNEQFF | once | TRBJ2-1 | TRBV20-1 | .
TGTGCCAGCAGTTCCCCGGCGGGGGGCGGGTACGAGCAGTACTTC | CASSSPAGGGYEQYF | . | TRBJ2-7 | TRBV28 | TRBD2
TGTGCCAGCAGCTTACGTTCTAGCGGGGGGGCAGCGTCAGAGACCCAGTACTTC | CASSLRSSGGAASETQYF | few | TRBJ2-5 | TRBV7-2 | TRBD2
TGCGCCAGCAGGAGGGAAGAGACCCAGTACTTC | CASRREETQYF | . | TRBJ2-5 | TRBV5-1 | .
TGCGCCAGCAGCTTGCAGACAGGCTCCTACGAGCAGTACTTC | CASSLQTGSYEQYF | . | TRBJ2-7 | TRBV5-1 | .
TGCAGCGTTGAGACGACAGGGGGGGACTATGGCTACACCTTC | CSVETTGGDYGYTF | . | TRBJ1-2 | TRBV29-1 | TRBD1